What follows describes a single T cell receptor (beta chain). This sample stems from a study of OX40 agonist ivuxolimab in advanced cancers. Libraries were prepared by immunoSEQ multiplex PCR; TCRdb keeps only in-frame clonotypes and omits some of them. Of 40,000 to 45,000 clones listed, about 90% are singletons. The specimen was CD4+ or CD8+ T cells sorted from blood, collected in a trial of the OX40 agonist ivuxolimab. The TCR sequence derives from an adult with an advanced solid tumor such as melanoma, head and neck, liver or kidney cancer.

CDR3 in amino acids: CASETENYGYTF. The CDR3 DNA reads as TGTGCGAGCGAGACGGAAAACTATGGCTACACCTTC. The chain recombines TRBV2 with TRBJ1-2; D gene ambiguous. The CDR3 is 12 residues long. Germline V gives CDR1 SNHLY, CDR2 FYNNEI.